This TCR beta chain was captured in a study of T cell changes during pregnancy in multiple sclerosis. Trimming cost V 5 bases and J 2 bases; bases outside gene matches: 3. CDR1 and CDR2 from the germline V gene are MDHEN and SYDVKM. The CDR3 is made up of 15 amino acids. The data were produced by immunoSEQ multiplex PCR, yet TCRdb's version contains in-frame clones alone and is incomplete. The sample holds 65,000 to 75,000 clones, roughly 92% seen once. This receptor was taken from a female donor in good health, enrolled as a control in a pregnancy study. The input for sequencing was peripheral blood, taken after pregnancy. The V and J genes are TRBV28 and TRBJ1-6; 7 bases line up with TRBD1. The CDR3 DNA follows: TGTGCCAGCAGTCTCGGGACAGCCTATAATTCACCCCTCCACTTT. Amino acid sequence: CASSLGTAYNSPLHF.